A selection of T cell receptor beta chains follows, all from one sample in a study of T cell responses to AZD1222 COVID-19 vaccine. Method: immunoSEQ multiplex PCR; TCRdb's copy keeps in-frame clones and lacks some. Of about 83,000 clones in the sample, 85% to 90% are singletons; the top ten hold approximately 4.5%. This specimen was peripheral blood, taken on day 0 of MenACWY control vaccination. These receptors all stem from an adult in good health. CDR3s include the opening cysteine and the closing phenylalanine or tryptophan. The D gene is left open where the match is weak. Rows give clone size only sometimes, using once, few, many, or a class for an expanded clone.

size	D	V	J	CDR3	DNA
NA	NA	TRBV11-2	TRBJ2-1	CASSSTLNNEQFF	TGTGCCAGCAGCTCAACTCTGAACAATGAGCAGTTCTTC
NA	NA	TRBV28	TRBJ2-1	CASSHPYNEQFF	TGTGCCAGCAGCCATCCATACAATGAGCAGTTCTTC
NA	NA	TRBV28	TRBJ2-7	CASSLPLWGQTYEQYF	TGTGCCAGCAGTTTACCGCTGTGGGGGCAGACCTACGAGCAGTACTTC
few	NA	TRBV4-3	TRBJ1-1	CASSQDSIRAGTEAFF	TGCGCCAGCAGCCAAGATTCCATCAGGGCAGGAACTGAAGCTTTCTTT
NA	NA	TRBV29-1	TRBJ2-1	CSVTGVPSSYNEQFF	TGCAGCGTTACCGGGGTCCCTAGCTCCTACAATGAGCAGTTCTTC
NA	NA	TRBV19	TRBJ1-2	CASSIRPTYYGYTF	TGTGCCAGTAGTATTCGACCTACCTACTATGGCTACACCTTC
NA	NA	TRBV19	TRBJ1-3	CASSSGDNSGNTIYF	TGTGCCAGTAGTTCCGGAGATAACTCTGGAAACACCATATATTTT
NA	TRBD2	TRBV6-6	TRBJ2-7	CASSPSTSGSVSYEQYF	TGTGCCAGCAGTCCCTCGACTAGCGGGAGTGTCTCCTACGAGCAGTACTTC
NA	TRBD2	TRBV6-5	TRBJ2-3	CASRLTSGGTDTQYF	TGTGCCAGCAGACTTACTAGCGGAGGCACAGATACGCAGTATTTT
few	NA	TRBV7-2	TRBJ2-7	CASSLGGASYEQYF	TGTGCCAGCAGCTTAGGGGGGGCCTCCTACGAGCAGTACTTC
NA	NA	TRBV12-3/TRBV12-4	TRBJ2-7	CASSRTDAYEQYF	TGTGCCAGCAGTCGGACCGACGCCTACGAGCAGTACTTC
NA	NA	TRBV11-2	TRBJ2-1	CASSFPWGYEQFF	TGTGCCAGCAGCTTCCCTTGGGGGTATGAGCAGTTCTTC
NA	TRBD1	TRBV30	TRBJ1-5	CAWSATGTQPQHF	TGTGCCTGGAGCGCGACAGGGACTCAGCCCCAGCATTTT
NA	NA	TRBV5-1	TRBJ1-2	CASTWGIYGYTF	TGCGCCAGCACTTGGGGGATCTATGGCTACACCTTC
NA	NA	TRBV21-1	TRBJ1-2	CASSKDEGAWGYTF	TGTGCCAGCAGCAAAGATGAGGGGGCGTGGGGCTACACCTTC
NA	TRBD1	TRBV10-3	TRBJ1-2	CAISESPGGGGGYTF	TGTGCCATCAGTGAGTCGCCAGGGGGAGGCGGTGGCTACACCTTC
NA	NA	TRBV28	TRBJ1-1	CASRLAGIPGEAFF	TGTGCCAGCAGACTAGCTGGGATCCCCGGCGAAGCTTTCTTT
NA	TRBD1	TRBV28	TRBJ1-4	CASSLNPGTGEGKKLFF	TGTGCCAGCAGTTTAAACCCGGGGACAGGCGAGGGGAAAAAACTGTTTTTT
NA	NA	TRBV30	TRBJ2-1	CAWTAFNEQFF	TGTGCGTGGACCGCTTTCAATGAGCAGTTCTTC
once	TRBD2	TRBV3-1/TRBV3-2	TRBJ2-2	CASSQRQAGWGTGELFF	TGTGCCAGCAGCCAACGACAAGCGGGATGGGGCACCGGGGAGCTGTTTTTT
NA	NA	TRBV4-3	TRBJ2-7	CASSPIQGYEQYF	TGCGCCAGCAGTCCTATACAGGGTTACGAGCAGTACTTC
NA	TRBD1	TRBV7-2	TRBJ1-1	CASSLGWQGVTEAFF	TGTGCCAGCAGCTTAGGCTGGCAGGGGGTTACTGAAGCTTTCTTT
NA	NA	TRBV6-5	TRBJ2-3	CASSLSDKSTDTQYF	TGTGCCAGCAGTCTCTCTGACAAAAGCACAGATACGCAGTATTTT
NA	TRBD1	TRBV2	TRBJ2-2	CASSVAGTANTGELFF	TGTGCCAGCAGTGTCGCCGGGACAGCGAACACCGGGGAGCTGTTTTTT
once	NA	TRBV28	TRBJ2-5	CASSLGGAGQETQYF	TGTGCCAGCTCCCTGGGGGGGGCAGGACAAGAGACCCAGTACTTC
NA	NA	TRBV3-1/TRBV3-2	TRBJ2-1	CASSQVIDEQFF	TGTGCCAGCAGCCAAGTTATCGATGAGCAGTTCTTC
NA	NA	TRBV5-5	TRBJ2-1	CASSLGRNEQFF	TGTGCCAGCAGCTTAGGGCGCAATGAGCAGTTCTTC
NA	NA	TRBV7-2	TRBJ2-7	CASSLIGGSYEQYF	TGTGCCAGCAGCTTGATTGGCGGCTCCTACGAGCAGTACTTC
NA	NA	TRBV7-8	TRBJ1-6	CASSLRAETGNSPLHF	TGTGCCAGCAGCTTACGTGCAGAGACAGGCAATTCACCCCTCCACTTT
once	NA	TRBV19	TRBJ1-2	CASTHEAADLYGYTF	TGTGCCAGTACCCACGAGGCAGCCGATCTATATGGCTACACCTTC
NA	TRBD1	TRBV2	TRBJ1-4	CASSVPGQANEKLFF	TGTGCCAGCAGTGTACCGGGACAGGCTAATGAAAAACTGTTTTTT
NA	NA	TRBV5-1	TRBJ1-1	CASSLGQHTEAFF	TGCGCCAGCAGCTTGGGGCAGCACACTGAAGCTTTCTTT
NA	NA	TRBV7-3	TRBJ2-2	CASQGGQTTGELFF	TGTGCCAGCCAGGGGGGGCAGACCACCGGGGAGCTGTTTTTT
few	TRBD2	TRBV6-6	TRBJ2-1	CASTTPTSGSHEQFF	TGTGCCAGCACCACCCCGACTAGCGGGAGCCATGAGCAGTTCTTC
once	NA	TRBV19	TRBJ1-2	CASSSDGYTF	TGTGCCAGTAGTTCGGATGGCTACACCTTC